The rows below give T cell receptor beta chains drawn from one sample of a study of beta chain features in type 1 diabetes. Sequenced by immunoSEQ multiplex PCR; TCRdb stores in-frame clones only, minus some. The data show under 400,000 clones, around 12% seen once. Material: naive CD4+ T cells from blood. Receptor source: a woman aged 18-29 years with type 1 diabetes. CDR3s include the opening cysteine and the closing phenylalanine or tryptophan. D genes are given only for firm matches.

-	TRBJ2-1	TRBV11-2	CASSSRADSSYNEQFF
TRBD2	TRBJ2-1	TRBV30	CAWSRAGGGLGEQFF
-	TRBJ2-1	TRBV4-3	CASSQDGGGNEQFF
TRBD1	TRBJ1-5	TRBV30	CAWSGTGGQPQHF
TRBD2	TRBJ2-3	TRBV5-1	CASSLGLAGARDTQYF
-	TRBJ1-2	TRBV28	CASTPRSGPYGYTF
-	TRBJ1-5	TRBV2	CASSLQGNQPQHF
TRBD1	TRBJ1-2	TRBV4-3	CASSFGTAQNYGYTF
TRBD2	TRBJ2-2	TRBV5-4	CASSPGGTVNTGELFF
-	TRBJ2-6	TRBV7-2	CASSLQGTGANVLTF
TRBD2	TRBJ2-3	TRBV9	CASSVSSSGASTDTQYF
TRBD1	TRBJ1-2	TRBV4-3	CASSQDRTGSGYTF
-	TRBJ1-5	TRBV6-6	CASSPQDQPQHF
TRBD2	TRBJ2-2	TRBV11-2	CASRPGGGIGELFF
-	TRBJ1-1	TRBV6-5	CASESPLIMNTEAFF
-	TRBJ1-2	TRBV30	CAWSVSGYGYTF
-	TRBJ2-5	TRBV7-2	CASSPWSGETQYF
-	TRBJ2-7	TRBV18	CASSLTASYEQYF
TRBD1	TRBJ1-2	TRBV7-2	CASSSGQGKYGYTF
TRBD2	TRBJ2-1	TRBV9	CASSPYGLAGYNEQFF
TRBD2	TRBJ2-7	TRBV28	CASSLNLAGYEQYF
TRBD2	TRBJ2-7	TRBV29-1	CSVGPRLAGSYEQYF
TRBD1	TRBJ1-2	TRBV28	CASSLPGGQGAFGYTF
-	TRBJ2-3	TRBV13	CASSLTVGLGLQYF
TRBD1	TRBJ1-2	TRBV7-2	CASSPTQGAIGYTF
TRBD1	TRBJ2-7	TRBV18	CASSPGQILYEQYF
TRBD2	TRBJ2-7	TRBV6-6	CASRLAGGGEQYF
-	TRBJ2-3	TRBV19	CASREGWSTDTQYF
TRBD1	TRBJ1-5	TRBV9	CASSVVQGVRPQHF
-	TRBJ2-2	TRBV14	CASSVRQTGELFF
-	TRBJ1-1	TRBV5-1	CARRTENTEAFF
-	TRBJ2-7	TRBV28	CASSLWGTPDNF
TRBD1	TRBJ2-2	TRBV11-2	CASSLASGTANTGELFF
TRBD2	TRBJ2-1	TRBV4-3	CASSQEASGRSYEQFF
TRBD2	TRBJ2-2	TRBV10-3	CAISGTSVSGELFF
-	TRBJ1-5	TRBV6-6	CASSSPNQPQHF
TRBD1	TRBJ1-5	TRBV30	CAWSVGTVGNQPQHF
-	TRBJ2-1	TRBV21-1	CASTDRGSDNEQFF
TRBD1	TRBJ1-2	TRBV15	CATSPWDRESNGYTF
-	TRBJ2-1	TRBV5-1	CASSQQGNEQFF
-	TRBJ1-2	TRBV5-4	CASSWRDGYTF
TRBD1	TRBJ1-2	TRBV5-8	CASSPDRTYGYTF
TRBD2	TRBJ2-1	TRBV11-1	CASSLSPTSGEGGEQFF
-	TRBJ1-4	TRBV28	CASSLQFEKLFF
TRBD1	TRBJ2-1	TRBV25-1	CATTRTGDYNEQFF
-	TRBJ1-5	TRBV21-1	CASSRWTGARQPQHF
-	TRBJ2-1	TRBV5-1	CASSLTSYYNEQFF